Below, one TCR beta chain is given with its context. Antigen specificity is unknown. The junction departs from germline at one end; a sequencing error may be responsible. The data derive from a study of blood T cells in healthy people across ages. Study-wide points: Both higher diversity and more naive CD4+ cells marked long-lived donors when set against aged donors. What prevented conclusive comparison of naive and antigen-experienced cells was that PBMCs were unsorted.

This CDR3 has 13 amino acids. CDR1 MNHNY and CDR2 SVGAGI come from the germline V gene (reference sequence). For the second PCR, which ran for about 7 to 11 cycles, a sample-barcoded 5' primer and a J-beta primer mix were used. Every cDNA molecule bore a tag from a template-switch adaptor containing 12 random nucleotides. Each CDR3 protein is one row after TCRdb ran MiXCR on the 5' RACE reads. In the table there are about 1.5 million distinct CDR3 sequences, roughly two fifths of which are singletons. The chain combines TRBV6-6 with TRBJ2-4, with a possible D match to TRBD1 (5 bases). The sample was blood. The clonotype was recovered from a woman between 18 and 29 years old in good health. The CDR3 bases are TGTGCCAGCAGTTACTCGTTCACAGGAGTCGAGGACTTC. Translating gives CASSYSFTGVEDF.